This TCR beta chain was sequenced for a study of cytomegalovirus exposure and HLA in healthy donors. Regarding the study as a whole: Judged likely to be a sequencing artifact was a cluster of highly shared sequence variants.

This clone was detected only once. Its cognate antigen is unknown. Relative to the germline gene, one junction end is altered; a read error may explain this. CDR1 is SGDLS, CDR2 YYNGEE, per germline. This CDR3 is 13 amino acids long. PCR used 60 Vbeta primers and 13 Jbeta primers. Authors' analysis steps: An analysis that came later counted roughly 80 million unique TCR beta chains, approximately 10 million shared. Profiled with immunoSEQ multiplex PCR; TCRdb holds only in-frame clones, not every one. The D gene and trimming were derived from the DNA, and the V and J assignments and clone size from that table. The sample has 95,000 to 120,000 clones, about 68% seen once.

Sequenced: PBMCs. V gene TRBV9 combines with J gene TRBJ1-2, with unresolved D. The sequence was obtained from a woman aged 40 to 55 in good health and CMV-seropositive. In DNA form, the CDR3 reads TGTGCCCGCAGCGGAGGACTTACCGGAGACTACACCTTC. Amino acids: CARSGGLTGDYTF.